This T cell receptor beta chain stems from a study of blood T cell repertoires in COVID-19 (TCRdb year 2020). Turning to the overall study: Samples covering the acute and convalescent phases of COVID-19 were provided by collaborators in the United States, Italy and Spain. The material from the prospective study consisted of cDNA or gDNA derived from T cells, B-cell-depleted T cells, or PBMCs. Subjects who had been exposed to COVID-19, were actively infected with it, or had recovered from it provided the deeply sampled blood TCRbeta repertoires that made up the dataset. The repertoires were made available in a free public database intended to serve as a resource for research on the immune response to SARS-CoV-2. The samples were drawn from two sources: the first 160 participants of the ongoing ImmuneRACE study, and fewer than 1,500 subjects contributed by 6 global collaborators. Nearly every sample came with metadata listing a de-identified subject ID, COVID-19 status, age in years and sex. Where available, HLA class I and class II types were obtained from metadata supplied by the sample provider rather than from assay-based typing. Overall results and qualifications from the work: The amount of clinical and demographic metadata varied by source and participant and was provided uncurated.

Comment on this clone: The antigen this receptor binds is unknown. No per-base quality is available; no much larger clone lies one base away.

V gives up 0 bases and J gives up 1 base, and the segment between their germline ends measures 3 bases. CDR1 and CDR2 were assigned from the germline V gene (reference sequence) as MNHEY and SMNVEV. Measured from the cysteine to the phenylalanine, the CDR3 is 13 residues long. Just CDR3 DNA is preserved here, 39 bases in frame from base 1. TCRbeta CDR3 regions were amplified from genomic DNA using the immunoSEQ Assay, a bias-controlled multiplex PCR. On the authors' methods: The number of nucleated cells in each sample was estimated by amplification of reference gene primers within the assay. To quantify the absolute abundance of each unique TCRbeta CDR3 rearrangement, sequence reads were collapsed and filtered. For each sample, productive Simpson clonality was calculated as the square root of Simpson's diversity index over productive rearrangements. The table was pulled from immuneACCESS by TCRdb, which kept in-frame rearrangements only. Such tables lose some clones; where checked, under half of the loss comes from unresolved V genes, and the rest has no known cause. V and J calls and clone size are copied from that table; D and trimming were computed from the DNA. Here the sample has about 180,000 clones; about 80% occur a single time. The ten largest make up under 8.5% of the sample.

The collaborating institutions used their own protocols to collect whole blood in K2EDTA tubes. Collaborator samples were shipped for TCRbeta analysis as frozen whole blood, isolated PBMCs, or DNA extracted from either sample type. Rearrangement joined TRBV27 to TRBJ1-1, with the D gene not confidently named. The clonotype originates from a human donor in a cohort sampled during active COVID-19. Source material: peripheral blood. The nucleotides are TGTGCCAGCAGTTTATCGGCGAACACTGAAGCTTTCTTT. Translated, this is CASSLSANTEAFF.